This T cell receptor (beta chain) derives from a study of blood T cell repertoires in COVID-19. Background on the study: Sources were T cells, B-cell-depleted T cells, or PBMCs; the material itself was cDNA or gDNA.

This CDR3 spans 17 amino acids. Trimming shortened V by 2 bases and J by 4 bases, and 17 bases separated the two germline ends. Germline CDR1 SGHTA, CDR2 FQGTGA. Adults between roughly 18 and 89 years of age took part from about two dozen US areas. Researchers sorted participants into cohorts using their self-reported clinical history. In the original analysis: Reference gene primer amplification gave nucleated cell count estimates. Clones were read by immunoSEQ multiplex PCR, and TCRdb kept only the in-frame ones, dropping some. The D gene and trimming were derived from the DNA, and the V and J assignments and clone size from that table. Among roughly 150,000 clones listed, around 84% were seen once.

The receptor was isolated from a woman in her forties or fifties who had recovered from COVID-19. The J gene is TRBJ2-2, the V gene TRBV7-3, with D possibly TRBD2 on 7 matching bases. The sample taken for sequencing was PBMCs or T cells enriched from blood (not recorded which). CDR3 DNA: TGTGCCAGCAGCTTACCCCCCTCGGGGGGCATCACCGGGGAGCTGTTTTTT. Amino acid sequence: CASSLPPSGGITGELFF.